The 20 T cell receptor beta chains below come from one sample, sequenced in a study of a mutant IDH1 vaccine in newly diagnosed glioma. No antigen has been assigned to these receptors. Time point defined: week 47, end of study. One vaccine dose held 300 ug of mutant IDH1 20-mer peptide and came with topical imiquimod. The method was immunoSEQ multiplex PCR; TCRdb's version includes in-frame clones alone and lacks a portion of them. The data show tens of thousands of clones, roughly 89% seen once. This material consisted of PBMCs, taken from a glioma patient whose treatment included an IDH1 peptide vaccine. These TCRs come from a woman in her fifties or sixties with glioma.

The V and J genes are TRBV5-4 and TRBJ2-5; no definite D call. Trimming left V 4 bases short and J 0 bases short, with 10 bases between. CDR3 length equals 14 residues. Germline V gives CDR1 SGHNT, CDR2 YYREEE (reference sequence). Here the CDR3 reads CASSPSYYQETQYF. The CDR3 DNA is TGTGCCAGCAGCCCATCGTACTACCAAGAGACCCAGTACTTC.

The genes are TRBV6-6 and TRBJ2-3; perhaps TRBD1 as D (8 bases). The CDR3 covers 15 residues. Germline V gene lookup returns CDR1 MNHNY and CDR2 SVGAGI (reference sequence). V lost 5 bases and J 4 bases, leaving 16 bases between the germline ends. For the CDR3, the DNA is TGTGCCAGCAGTGGCTGGACAGGGAGGGCAGATACGCAGTATTTT. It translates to CASSGWTGRADTQYF.

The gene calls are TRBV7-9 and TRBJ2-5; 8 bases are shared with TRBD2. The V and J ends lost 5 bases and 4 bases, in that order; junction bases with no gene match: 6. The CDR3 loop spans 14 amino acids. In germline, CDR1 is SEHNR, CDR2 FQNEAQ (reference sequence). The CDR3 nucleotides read TGTGCCAGCAGCCCGAGCGGGAGTTCAGAGACCCAGTACTTC. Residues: CASSPSGSSETQYF.

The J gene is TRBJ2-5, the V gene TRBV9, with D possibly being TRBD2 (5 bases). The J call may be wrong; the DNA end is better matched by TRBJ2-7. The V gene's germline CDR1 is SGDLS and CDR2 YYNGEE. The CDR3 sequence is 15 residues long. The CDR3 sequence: CASSVSSGGTYEQYF. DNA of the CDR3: TGTGCCAGCAGCGTTTCATCCGGAGGTACCTACGAGCAGTACTTC.

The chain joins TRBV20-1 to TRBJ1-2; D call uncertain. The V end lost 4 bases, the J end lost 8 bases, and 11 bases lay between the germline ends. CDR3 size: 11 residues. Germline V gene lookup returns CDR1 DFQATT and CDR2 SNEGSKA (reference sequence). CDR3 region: CSATGVGGYTF. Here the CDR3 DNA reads TGCAGTGCTACTGGGGTGGGAGGCTACACCTTC.

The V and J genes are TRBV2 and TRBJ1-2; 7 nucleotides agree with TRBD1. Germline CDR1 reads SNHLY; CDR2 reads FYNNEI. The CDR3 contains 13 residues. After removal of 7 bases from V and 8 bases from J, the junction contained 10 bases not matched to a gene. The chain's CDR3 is CASNPTGVFGYTF. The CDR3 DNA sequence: TGTGCCAGCAACCCCACAGGGGTTTTCGGCTACACCTTC.

The CDR3 sequence: CASSSFRNTEAFF. CDR3 bases: TGTGCCAGCAGTTCCTTTAGGAACACTGAAGCTTTCTTT. The genes are TRBV6-5 and TRBJ1-1; unclear D gene. The CDR3 is 13 amino acids. The V end lost 4 bases, the J end lost 1 base, and 7 bases lay between the germline ends. In germline, CDR1 is MNHEY, CDR2 SVGAGI.

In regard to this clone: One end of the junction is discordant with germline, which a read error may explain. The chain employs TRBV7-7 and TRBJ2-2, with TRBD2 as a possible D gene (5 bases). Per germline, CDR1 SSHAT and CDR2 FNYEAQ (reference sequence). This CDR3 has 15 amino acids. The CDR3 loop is CASSSLRGKAGELFF. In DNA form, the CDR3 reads TGTGCTAGCAGCTCCCTTCGAGGGAAGGCCGGGGAGCTGTTTTTT.

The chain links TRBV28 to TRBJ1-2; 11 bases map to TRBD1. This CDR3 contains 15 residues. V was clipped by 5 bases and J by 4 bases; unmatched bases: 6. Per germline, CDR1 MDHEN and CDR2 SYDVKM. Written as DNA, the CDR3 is TGTGCCAGCAGTCCACGGACAGGGGGCCTCTATGGCTACACCTTC. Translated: CASSPRTGGLYGYTF.

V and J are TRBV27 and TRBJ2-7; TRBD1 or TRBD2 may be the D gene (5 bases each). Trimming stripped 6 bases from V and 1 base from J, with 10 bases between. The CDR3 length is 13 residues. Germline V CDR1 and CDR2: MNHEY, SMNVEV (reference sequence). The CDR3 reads CASSPGTSYEQYF. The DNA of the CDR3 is TGTGCCAGCAGCCCCGGGACGTCCTACGAGCAGTACTTC.

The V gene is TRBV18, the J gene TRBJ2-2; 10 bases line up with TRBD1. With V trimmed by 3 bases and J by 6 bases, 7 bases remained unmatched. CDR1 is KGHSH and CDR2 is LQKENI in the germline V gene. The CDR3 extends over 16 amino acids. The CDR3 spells CASSPRTGGVSGELFF. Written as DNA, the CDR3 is TGTGCCAGCTCACCCAGGACAGGGGGAGTCTCCGGGGAGCTGTTTTTT.

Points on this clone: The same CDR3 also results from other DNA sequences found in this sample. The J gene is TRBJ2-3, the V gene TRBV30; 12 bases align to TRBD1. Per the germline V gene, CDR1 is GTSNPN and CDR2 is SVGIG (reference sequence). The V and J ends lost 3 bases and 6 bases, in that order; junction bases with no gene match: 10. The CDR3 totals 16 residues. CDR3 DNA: TGTGCCTGGAGGGGGACAGGGGGCTCGGGGCGGGATACGCAGTATTTT. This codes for CAWRGTGGSGRDTQYF.

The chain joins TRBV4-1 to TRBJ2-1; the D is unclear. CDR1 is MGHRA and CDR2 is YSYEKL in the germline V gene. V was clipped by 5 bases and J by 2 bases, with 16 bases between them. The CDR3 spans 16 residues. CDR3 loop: CASSLTSDPAYNEQFF. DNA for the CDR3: TGCGCCAGCAGCTTGACGTCGGACCCGGCCTACAATGAGCAGTTCTTC.

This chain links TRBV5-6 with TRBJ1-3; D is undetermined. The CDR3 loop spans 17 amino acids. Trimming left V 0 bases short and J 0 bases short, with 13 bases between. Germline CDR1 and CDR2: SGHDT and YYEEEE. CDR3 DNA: TGTGCCAGCAGCTTGGAGGCCGGGCGTTCCTCTGGAAACACCATATATTTT. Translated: CASSLEAGRSSGNTIYF.

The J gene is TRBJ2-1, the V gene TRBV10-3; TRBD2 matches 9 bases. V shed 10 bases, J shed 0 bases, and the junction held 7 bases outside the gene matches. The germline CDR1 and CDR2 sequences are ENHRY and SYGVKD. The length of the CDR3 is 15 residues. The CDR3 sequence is CATRAGGLSYNEQFF. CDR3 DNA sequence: TGTGCCACCCGGGCGGGAGGGCTCTCCTACAATGAGCAGTTCTTC.

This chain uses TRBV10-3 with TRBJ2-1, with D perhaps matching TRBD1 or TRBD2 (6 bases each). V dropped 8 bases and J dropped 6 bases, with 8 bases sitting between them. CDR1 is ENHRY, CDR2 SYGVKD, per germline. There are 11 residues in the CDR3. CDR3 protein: CAIGGGNEQFF. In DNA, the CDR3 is TGTGCCATCGGAGGGGGCAATGAGCAGTTCTTC.

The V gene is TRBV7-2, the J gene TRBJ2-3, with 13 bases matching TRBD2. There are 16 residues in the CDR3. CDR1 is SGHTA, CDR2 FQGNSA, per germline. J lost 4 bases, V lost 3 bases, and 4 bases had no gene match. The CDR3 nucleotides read TGTGCCAGCAGCTTGACTAGCGGGAGGTGGGCAGATACGCAGTATTTT. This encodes CASSLTSGRWADTQYF.

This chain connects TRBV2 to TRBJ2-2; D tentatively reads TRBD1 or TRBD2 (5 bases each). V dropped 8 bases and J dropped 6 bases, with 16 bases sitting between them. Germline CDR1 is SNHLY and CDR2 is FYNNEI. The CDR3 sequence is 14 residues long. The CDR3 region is CASARSGTAGELFF. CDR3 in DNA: TGTGCCAGCGCGCGCTCAGGGACGGCCGGGGAGCTGTTTTTT.

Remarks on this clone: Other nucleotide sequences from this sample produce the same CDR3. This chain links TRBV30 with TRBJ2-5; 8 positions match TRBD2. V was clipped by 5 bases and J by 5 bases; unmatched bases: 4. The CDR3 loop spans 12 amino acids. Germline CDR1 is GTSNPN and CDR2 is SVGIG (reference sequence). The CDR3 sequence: CAWARGGETQYF. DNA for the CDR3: TGTGCCTGGGCCCGGGGGGGGGAGACCCAGTACTTC.

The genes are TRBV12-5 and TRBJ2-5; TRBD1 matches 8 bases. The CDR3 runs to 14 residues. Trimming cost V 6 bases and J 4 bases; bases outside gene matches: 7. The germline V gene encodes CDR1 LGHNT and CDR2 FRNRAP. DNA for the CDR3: TGTGCTAGTGGAACAGGACAGGGTTCAGAGACCCAGTACTTC. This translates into CASGTGQGSETQYF.